This entry concerns a single T cell receptor beta chain. Its target is unknown. The data are from a study of T cell responses to AZD1222 COVID-19 vaccine. Clones were sequenced by immunoSEQ multiplex PCR, and TCRdb holds only the in-frame ones, with some missing. The table has more than 100,000 clones, 87% seen once. The germline V gene encodes CDR1 WNHNN and CDR2 SYGVQD (reference sequence). The length of the CDR3 is 14 residues. Trimming cost V 4 bases and J 10 bases, with 19 bases left between them. The study's findings and limits: Clonal diversity was possibly underestimated, and white British individuals and females predominated among donors. Unmutated regions of variants are reportedly targeted by nearly half of spike-specific TCRs. Repertoire sampling happened only post peak T cell response. Spike-specific TCR depth and breadth grew after two AZD1222 doses.

This TCR came from an adult in good health. The chain carries TRBV10-1 and TRBJ2-5; D is tentatively TRBD1 or TRBD2 (5 bases each). The sequenced sample was peripheral blood, obtained on day 0 of AZD1222 vaccination. CDR3 sequence (DNA): TGCGCCAGCAGTGCGCAGGGCCGGGGTGAGGGCCAGTACTTC. This encodes CASSAQGRGEGQYF.